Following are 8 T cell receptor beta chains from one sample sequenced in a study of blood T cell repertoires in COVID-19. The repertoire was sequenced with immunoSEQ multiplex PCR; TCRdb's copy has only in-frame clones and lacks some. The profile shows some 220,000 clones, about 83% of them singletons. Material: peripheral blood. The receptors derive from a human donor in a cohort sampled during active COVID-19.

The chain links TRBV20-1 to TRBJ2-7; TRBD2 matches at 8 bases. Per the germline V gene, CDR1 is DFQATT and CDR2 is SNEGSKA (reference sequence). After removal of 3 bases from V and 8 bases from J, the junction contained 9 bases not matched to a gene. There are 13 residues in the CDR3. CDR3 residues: CSASTGTSPKQYF. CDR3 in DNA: TGCAGTGCTAGTACCGGGACTAGTCCTAAGCAGTACTTC.

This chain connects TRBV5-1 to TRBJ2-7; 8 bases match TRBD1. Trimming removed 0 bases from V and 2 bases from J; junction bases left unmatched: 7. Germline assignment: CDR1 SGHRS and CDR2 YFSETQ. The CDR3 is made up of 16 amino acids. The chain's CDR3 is CASSLENRGLAYEQYF. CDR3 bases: TGCGCCAGCAGCTTGGAGAACAGGGGGTTGGCCTACGAGCAGTACTTC.

The CDR3 nucleotides read TGTGCCAGCAGCTTCTTCCCCATGCGGGGTGCGGCCGGGGAGCTGTTTTTT. As protein: CASSFFPMRGAAGELFF. This chain joins TRBV7-9 and TRBJ2-2, with TRBD2 as a possible D gene (6 bases). The CDR3 runs to 17 residues. Germline V gives CDR1 SEHNR, CDR2 FQNEAQ (reference sequence). Trimming pared 3 bases from V and 6 bases from J, leaving 20 bases between.

CDR3 in DNA: TGCAGTGCTTATAGCGAGACCCAGTACTTC. Protein: CSAYSETQYF. This sequence joins TRBV20-1 and TRBJ2-5; D uncertain. Between the trimmed V and J ends, which lost 5 bases and 5 bases, there was a span of 6 bases. Germline CDR1 and CDR2: DFQATT and SNEGSKA (reference sequence). The CDR3 extends over 10 amino acids.

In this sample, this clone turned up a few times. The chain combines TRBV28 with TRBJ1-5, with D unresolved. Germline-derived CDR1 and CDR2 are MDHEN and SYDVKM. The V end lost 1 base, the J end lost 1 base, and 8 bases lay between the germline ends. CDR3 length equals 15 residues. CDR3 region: CASSLSEASNQPQHF. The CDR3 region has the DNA TGTGCCAGCAGTTTATCGGAGGCGAGCAATCAGCCCCAGCATTTT.

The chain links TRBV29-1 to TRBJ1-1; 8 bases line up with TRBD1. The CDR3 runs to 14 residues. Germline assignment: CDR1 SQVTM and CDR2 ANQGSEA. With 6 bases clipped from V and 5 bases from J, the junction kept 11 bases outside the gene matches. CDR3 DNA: TGCAGCGTCCGGACAGGGTTCACTGGTACTGAAGCTTTCTTT. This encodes CSVRTGFTGTEAFF.

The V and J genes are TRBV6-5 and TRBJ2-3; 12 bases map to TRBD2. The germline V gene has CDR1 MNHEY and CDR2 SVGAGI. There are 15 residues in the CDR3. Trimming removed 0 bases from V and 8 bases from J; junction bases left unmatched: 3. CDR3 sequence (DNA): TGTGCCAGCAGTTACTCGGCTAGCGGGAGGGGTACGCAGTATTTT. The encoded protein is CASSYSASGRGTQYF.

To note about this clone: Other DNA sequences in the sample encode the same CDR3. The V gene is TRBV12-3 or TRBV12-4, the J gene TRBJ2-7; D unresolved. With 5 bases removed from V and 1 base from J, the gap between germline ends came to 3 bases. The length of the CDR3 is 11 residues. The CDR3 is CASSQSYEQYF. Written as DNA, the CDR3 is TGTGCCAGCAGTCAGTCCTACGAGCAGTACTTC.